Listed below are T cell receptor beta chains from one sample, sequenced in a study of cytomegalovirus exposure and HLA in healthy donors. Repertoires were generated with immunoSEQ multiplex PCR, while TCRdb's copy carries only in-frame clones and drops some. The ten top clones account for over 1%, within a sample of 150,000 to 200,000 clones. Sequencing was carried out using PBMCs. The receptors here all came from an older woman in good health and CMV-seronegative. The CDR3 runs from the conserved cysteine through the conserved F or W.

j_gene,v_gene,CDR3aa
TRBJ2-2,TRBV2,CASSDQGVNTGELFF
TRBJ2-5,TRBV6-5,CASSSAGGQEETQYF
TRBJ2-1,TRBV14,CASSDYFSDEQFF
TRBJ2-2,TRBV10-3,CAISGGLSTGELFF
TRBJ2-5,TRBV19,CASSSDSRPGETQYF
TRBJ2-7,TRBV6-5,CASSRKASYEQYF
TRBJ1-5,TRBV19,CASSIALGGVHNQPQHF
TRBJ2-4,TRBV27,CASSLSGTGKNIQYF
TRBJ1-1,TRBV9,CASSVEQGGTEAFF
TRBJ2-2,TRBV29-1,CSVKTGFTGPGELFF
TRBJ2-3,TRBV20-1,CSAVFGSTQYF
TRBJ2-7,TRBV29-1,CSVGHYYEQYF
TRBJ1-2,TRBV30,CAWGRVVYGYTF
TRBJ2-2,TRBV27,CASSWTVNTGELFF
TRBJ1-3,TRBV11-2,CASRRQVAGNTIYF
TRBJ1-1,TRBV12-5,CASGLEPNTEAFF
TRBJ1-5,TRBV9,CASSVSGGAAQPQHF
TRBJ2-3,TRBV9,CASSLPRDRRDTQYF
TRBJ2-3,TRBV7-9,CASSLGLAGGNNPDTQYF
TRBJ1-2,TRBV18,CASSPVWGQSYGYTF
TRBJ2-7,TRBV28,CASLGQQSSYEQYF
TRBJ2-7,TRBV7-6,CASSSGQGAYEQYF
TRBJ2-2,TRBV5-1,CASSWTSGSGGELFF
TRBJ1-4,TRBV18,CASSSQNRNREKLFF
TRBJ2-5,TRBV5-1,CASTLAGHLQETQYF
TRBJ2-2,TRBV14,CASSRFSAANTGELFF
TRBJ1-2,TRBV2,CASSGSGGSSNGYTF
TRBJ1-2,TRBV9,CASSRDRIYGYTF
TRBJ1-4,TRBV9,CASSVMGQGNEKLFF
TRBJ1-2,TRBV19,CASRTGFYGYTF
TRBJ2-1,TRBV11-3,CASSPGTSGAYNEQFF
TRBJ2-1,TRBV27,CASSRRTSGRASEQFF
TRBJ2-4,TRBV7-9,CASSPSREGNIQYF
TRBJ2-7,TRBV15,CATSNDRADSYEQYF
TRBJ2-4,TRBV5-4,CASSLEQGTTQYF
TRBJ1-3,TRBV7-8,CASSLAGSSGNTIYF
TRBJ2-7,TRBV5-6,CASSLTQGYEQYF
TRBJ2-1,TRBV10-3,CAISGTGTAYNEQFF
TRBJ2-3,TRBV19,CASDSGDGGDTQYF
TRBJ1-4,TRBV5-1,CASSLEGAPNEKLFF
TRBJ1-1,TRBV7-2,CASSLGQRHKAEAFF
TRBJ2-3,TRBV28,CASSLGGRASTDTQYF
TRBJ1-1,TRBV5-1,CASTKEENTEAFF
TRBJ2-2,TRBV5-6,CASSWLAGGPSGELFF
TRBJ2-7,TRBV23-1,CASSQSETTSSYEQYF
TRBJ2-3,TRBV2,CASSGAGSLDTQYF
TRBJ2-7,TRBV6-5,CASSYARDLGEQYF
TRBJ2-1,TRBV10-3,CAIREPTGYNEQFF
TRBJ1-6,TRBV30,CAWSAHYPGQENSPLHF
TRBJ2-7,TRBV4-3,CASSQEGGRGEQYF
TRBJ2-7,TRBV7-9,CASSLAGIYEQYF
TRBJ2-7,TRBV19,CASSTQGFSYEQYF
TRBJ1-1,TRBV11-2,CASSYGRGFAEAFF
TRBJ2-5,TRBV7-9,CASSSGLEETQYF
TRBJ1-5,TRBV6-1,CASSEAGRGLNQPQHF
NA,TRBV7-6,CASSLTLGLGEQYF
TRBJ2-7,TRBV6-1,CASISLWGRTYEQYF
TRBJ1-1,TRBV25-1,CASSIGANTEAFF
TRBJ2-1,TRBV2,CASGRQNNEQFF
TRBJ2-1,TRBV6-1,CASSNSGRGNEQFF